This TCR beta chain was found in a study of cytomegalovirus exposure and HLA in healthy donors. Study-wide findings and caveats: A link between a missense DCLRE1C variant and TCR beta V- and J-gene trimming emerged from a later analysis. Later work found that TCR association rates differed between HLA loci; DRB1 had the most and HLA-C the fewest. A prior analysis recorded that most TCR beta V segments were productive about 87% or about 30% of the time.

Trimming removed 0 bases at V and 0 bases at J, with 11 bases between. CDR3 length: 17 residues. Germline assignment: CDR1 LGHNA and CDR2 YSLEER. For this clone: Antigen specificity is unknown.

Use of 60 Vbeta and 13 Jbeta primers characterized the PCR. TCRdb's table, derived via immunoSEQ multiplex PCR, lists solely in-frame clones and lacks some. The table shows about 80,000 clones, with 62% occurring only once. The sample taken for sequencing was PBMCs. The V gene is TRBV4-3, the J gene TRBJ2-2, with unresolved D. The receptor's source is a male donor in good health and CMV-seropositive. The CDR3 protein is CASSQDIISANTGELFF. CDR3 DNA: TGCGCCAGCAGCCAAGATATCATCTCAGCGAACACCGGGGAGCTGTTTTTT.